This T cell receptor beta chain was captured in a study of blood T cell repertoires in COVID-19. Whole-study context: Donors in the United States, Italy and Spain gave samples during acute or convalescent COVID-19. T cells, B-cell-depleted T cells, or PBMCs provided the cDNA or gDNA that served as material.

Germline V gene sequence: CDR1 SGHTA, CDR2 FQGNSA. With V trimmed by 0 bases and J by 18 bases, 13 bases remained unmatched. CDR3 length equals 15 residues. Per the study methods: The authors estimated nucleated cell counts from reference gene primer amplification. The repertoire was sequenced with immunoSEQ multiplex PCR; TCRdb's copy has only in-frame clones and lacks some. V, J and clone size were drawn from that table, and D and trimming were deduced from the DNA. Altogether around 220,000 clones are present, roughly 89% being singletons, with the ten largest covering approximately 6.8%. Enrollees, about 18 to 89 years old, lived in 24 US areas.

The V call is TRBV7-2, the J call TRBJ1-6, with 8 nucleotides matching TRBD1. The sequenced sample was PBMCs or T cells enriched from blood (not recorded which). This TCR derives from a woman in her thirties or forties who had recovered from COVID-19. CDR3 amino acids: CASSLAGQGRYPAHF. As DNA, the CDR3 is TGTGCCAGCAGCTTAGCTGGACAGGGCCGATACCCAGCCCACTTT. Filled out from reference TRBV7-2 and TRBJ1-6, the complete variable domain reads GAGVSQSPSNKVTEKGKDVELRCDPISGHTALYWYRQSLGQGLEFLIYFQGNSAPDKSGLPSDRFSAERTGGSVSTLTIQRTQQEDSAVYLCASSLAGQGRYPAHFGNGTRLTVT.